Listed here are 18 T cell receptor beta chains from one sample, sequenced in a study of post-analysis software for immune sequencing data. The study's findings and limits: TRBV segments more frequent in patients than in controls numbered five and included TRBV5-6, TRBV5-1 and TRBV20-1.

TCR beta libraries were prepared from cDNA with unique molecular identifiers. Each CDR3 protein gets one entry after TCRdb re-called the PCR reads with MiXCR. The sample records roughly 650,000 distinct CDR3 sequences, 55% to 70% being singletons. No antigens are known for them. The sample consisted of blood. These receptors all stem from a girl aged 2 to 10 with multiple sclerosis.

A few counts support this clonotype. The chain recombines TRBV7-2 with TRBJ2-7, with a weak D call TRBD1 (6 bases). CDR3 length: 16 residues. Trimming shortened V by 4 bases and J by 0 bases, and 16 bases separated the two germline ends. CDR1 is SGHTA, CDR2 FQGNSA, per germline. Written as DNA, the CDR3 is TGTGCCAGCAGCTGGGCGCAGGGGCCGCCCTCCTACGAGCAGTACTTC. Its translation: CASSWAQGPPSYEQYF.

The chain uses TRBV7-6 and TRBJ2-5; TRBD2 matches 8 bases. V was pared by 3 bases and J by 11 bases, with 26 bases of the junction left unmatched. The CDR3 runs 19 residues. The germline gives CDR1 SGHVS, CDR2 FNYEAQ. The CDR3 reads CASSFIGGGVGRAGEEQYF. DNA for the CDR3: TGTGCCAGCAGCTTCATCGGGGGAGGGGTCGGGAGGGCCGGAGAAGAGCAGTACTTC.

This clonotype was picked up a small number of times. The V call is TRBV10-3, the J call TRBJ1-2; 9 bases are shared with TRBD1. This CDR3 contains 13 residues. Germline V gene sequence: CDR1 ENHRY, CDR2 SYGVKD. With 10 bases clipped from V and 4 bases from J, the junction kept 7 bases outside the gene matches. DNA for the CDR3: TGTGCCAGTCGACAGGGGGTTGGCTATGGCTACACCTTC. It codes for CASRQGVGYGYTF.

The CDR3 DNA reads TGTGCCAGCAGCCCCCGGACAGTCGGAACTGAAGCTTTCTTT. Amino acid sequence: CASSPRTVGTEAFF. The V and J genes are TRBV7-9 and TRBJ1-1; a weak D match, TRBD1 (6 bases). Germline CDR1 is SEHNR and CDR2 is FQNEAQ (reference sequence). The CDR3 is made up of 14 amino acids. V shed 5 bases and J shed 5 bases, with 15 bases lying between them.

The rearrangement links TRBV4-2 to TRBJ2-3, with 12 bases aligning to TRBD2. This CDR3 is built from 19 residues. Trimming took 0 bases from V and 1 from J; bases not matched to a gene: 8. The germline CDR1 and CDR2 sequences are LGHNA and YNFKEQ. The CDR3, as DNA: TGTGCCAGCAGCCAAGAACAGGCTAGCGGGGGGGCCGGCACAGATACGCAGTATTTT. As protein: CASSQEQASGGAGTDTQYF.

This chain connects TRBV2 to TRBJ2-3, with 10 bases that match TRBD2. Looked up from germline, CDR1 is SNHLY and CDR2 is FYNNEI. The CDR3 runs 15 residues. The V and J ends lost 8 bases and 3 bases, in that order; junction bases with no gene match: 8. CDR3 nucleotides: TGTGCCAGCGGCAGGGGGACTAGCGTTACAGATACGCAGTATTTT. Its protein product is CASGRGTSVTDTQYF.

This clonotype was counted a few times. The V and J genes are TRBV20-1 and TRBJ2-5; the match to TRBD2 covers 8 bases. The V gene's germline CDR1 is DFQATT and CDR2 SNEGSKA (reference sequence). V lost 2 bases to trimming and J lost 3 bases; unmatched junction nucleotides: 5. The CDR3 consists of 14 residues. CDR3 sequence: CSARYQRGKETQYF. The CDR3 DNA reads TGCAGTGCTAGATACCAGCGGGGGAAAGAGACCCAGTACTTC.

This clonotype was seen just once. The J gene is TRBJ2-1, the V gene TRBV15; 12 bases map to TRBD2. J lost 1 base, V lost 0 bases, and 7 bases had no gene match. Germline V gives CDR1 LNHNV, CDR2 YYDKDF (reference sequence). The CDR3 runs 19 residues. The CDR3 DNA is TGTGCCACCAGCAGAGATCTAGCGGGGGGGCAAGTTTCCTACAATGAGCAGTTCTTC. This sequence encodes CATSRDLAGGQVSYNEQFF.

The rearrangement uses TRBV20-1 and TRBJ2-3, with D hard to call. V lost 3 bases to trimming and J lost 4 bases, with 17 bases between them. CDR3 length: 15 residues. Germline V gives CDR1 DFQATT, CDR2 SNEGSKA (reference sequence). The CDR3 coding sequence is TGCAGTGCTAGGAATCCACCTTCCAGCTCAGATACGCAGTATTTT. Translation gives CSARNPPSSSDTQYF.

This chain links TRBV12-3 or TRBV12-4 with TRBJ2-4, with D hard to call. CDR3 length: 17 residues. Between the trimmed V and J ends, which lost 1 base and 0 bases, there was a span of 13 bases. CDR3 region: CASSLVGSELAKNIQYF. CDR3 nucleotides: TGTGCCAGCAGTTTAGTCGGGTCGGAGTTAGCCAAAAACATTCAGTACTTC.

The J gene is TRBJ2-5, the V gene TRBV20-1; perhaps TRBD1 as D (6 bases). CDR3 size: 14 residues. V shed 3 bases and J shed 1 base, with 12 bases lying between them. Germline-derived CDR1 and CDR2 are DFQATT and SNEGSKA (reference sequence). The CDR3 reads CSARAGAPQETQYF. DNA for the CDR3: TGCAGTGCTAGGGCAGGGGCCCCCCAAGAGACCCAGTACTTC.

This CDR3 is CSVGEISYNEQFF. CDR3 nucleotides: TGCAGCGTCGGTGAGATCTCCTACAATGAGCAGTTCTTC. The rearrangement joins TRBV29-1 to TRBJ2-1; D is unclear. CDR3 length: 13 amino acids. Per germline, CDR1 SQVTM and CDR2 ANQGSEA. The germline V and J ends were trimmed by 6 bases and 0 bases, with 9 bases remaining between them.

The chain links TRBV6-5 to TRBJ2-5, with D perhaps matching TRBD1 (5 bases). The better agreement between TRBJ2-7 and the DNA end casts doubt on the J call. Per germline, CDR1 MNHEY and CDR2 SVGAGI. The length of the CDR3 is 13 residues. The CDR3 reads CASSPGPSAEQYF. The CDR3 DNA sequence: TGTGCCAGCAGCCCAGGGCCCTCGGCCGAGCAGTACTTC.

This clonotype was counted only a few times. In DNA, the CDR3 is TGTGCCAGCAGCGCCGGGACCCCAAATCAGCCCCAGCATTTT. Translation gives CASSAGTPNQPQHF. The rearrangement links TRBV11-2 to TRBJ1-5; perhaps TRBD1 as D (5 bases). Germline values: CDR1 SGHAT, CDR2 FQNNGV. The CDR3 sequence is 14 residues long. Trimming pared 5 bases from V and 4 bases from J, leaving 12 bases between.

This clonotype was seen a few times. V is TRBV6-6 and J is TRBJ2-5, with D unresolved. The V and J ends lost 5 bases and 5 bases respectively, with 15 bases between them. The CDR3 is made up of 14 amino acids. Germline values: CDR1 MNHNY, CDR2 SVGAGI (reference sequence). The CDR3 DNA sequence: TGTGCCAGCAGTCTCCCCGGCAGGCAGGAGACCCAGTACTTC. It translates to CASSLPGRQETQYF.

The table lists this clonotype with a few counts. This chain joins TRBV7-2 and TRBJ2-7; possibly TRBD1 for D (6 bases). The length of the CDR3 is 16 residues. Germline V gene lookup returns CDR1 SGHTA and CDR2 FQGNSA. Trimming took 4 bases from V and 4 from J, leaving 20 bases between them. Written as DNA, the CDR3 is TGTGCCAGCAGCTACGTACAGGGAAACGGTTGGTACGAGCAGTACTTC. Residues: CASSYVQGNGWYEQYF.

This clonotype appeared a few times. The chain employs TRBV3-1 and TRBJ2-4, with D possibly matching TRBD2 (6 bases). The CDR3 length is 14 residues. Trimming removed 3 bases from V and 8 bases from J, with 14 bases in between. Germline CDR1 and CDR2: LGHDT and YNNKEL (reference sequence). CDR3 amino acids: CASSHRGIVDIQYF. CDR3 nucleotide sequence: TGTGCCAGCAGCCATCGCGGGATTGTGGACATTCAGTACTTC.

The V and J genes are TRBV6-1 and TRBJ2-7, with 8 bases matching TRBD2. Judging by the DNA end, TRBJ2-5 fits better; the J call may be wrong. There are 13 residues in the CDR3. In germline, CDR1 is MNHNS, CDR2 SASEGT. The DNA for the CDR3 is TGTGCCAGCAGCGGGAGGGGGGTACGGACCCAGTACTTC. Its protein is CASSGRGVRTQYF.